These 26 T cell receptor beta chains came from one sample sequenced in a study of shared clonotypes between healthy human individuals. Naive CD8 cells lacked CD45RO and underwent positive selection for CCR7, leaving out terminally differentiated effector memory CD45RA+ cells. Assay: immunoSEQ multiplex PCR; the TCRdb copy retains only in-frame clones and omits some. The table has some 2.1 million clones, 80% to 95% seen once. Sequenced input: naive CD8+ T cells from PBMCs. These receptors were collected from a young man in good health. Some clones in this sample may be carry-over from other donors' samples.

The CDR3 loop is CASSFGIQPQHF. CDR3 DNA: TGTGCCAGCAGCTTTGGGATTCAGCCCCAGCATTTT. The chain recombines TRBV5-6 with TRBJ1-5; no definite D call. V lost 2 bases, J lost 6 bases, and 6 bases lay in between. The CDR3 runs 12 residues. Germline V CDR1 and CDR2: SGHDT, YYEEEE.

The rearrangement joins TRBV15 to TRBJ2-7; D is undetermined. This CDR3 is 15 amino acids long. Germline lookup yields CDR1 LNHNV and CDR2 YYDKDF (reference sequence). With 0 bases removed from V and 4 bases from J, the gap between germline ends came to 13 bases. CDR3 sequence (DNA): TGTGCCACCAGCAGAGACGATGCGGCTTCTTACGAGCAGTACTTC. Protein sequence: CATSRDDAASYEQYF.

This chain uses TRBV10-2 with TRBJ2-5; the D gene is possibly TRBD1 (6 bases). The J call may be incorrect, as the DNA end agrees better with TRBJ2-7. The CDR3 extends over 14 amino acids. Germline V gene data show CDR1 as WSHSY and CDR2 as SAAADI. The CDR3 spells CATTPTGSYDEQYF. CDR3 in DNA: TGCGCCACCACCCCAACAGGGTCGTACGACGAGCAGTACTTC.

CDR3 nucleotides: TGCGCCAGCAGCCAAGGAGTTCGGGGACAGGCCCAAGAGACCCAGTACTTC. It yields the protein CASSQGVRGQAQETQYF. This sequence joins TRBV4-1 and TRBJ2-5; TRBD1 matches 8 bases. The germline V gene encodes CDR1 MGHRA and CDR2 YSYEKL. Trimming at V came to 1 base and at J to 1 base, leaving 8 bases not matched to a gene. The CDR3 is 17 residues long.

V gene TRBV5-8 combines with J gene TRBJ2-7; 15 nucleotides match TRBD2. V shed 4 bases, J shed 6 bases, and the junction held 14 bases outside the gene matches. The CDR3 consists of 18 residues. CDR1 is SGHTS, CDR2 YDEGEE, per germline. The CDR3 protein is CASSPRGGLAGGFGEQYF. Here the CDR3 DNA reads TGTGCCAGCAGCCCCCGAGGGGGACTAGCGGGAGGATTTGGCGAGCAGTACTTC. Complete variable domain (other parts from reference TRBV5-8 and TRBJ2-7): EAGVTQSPTHLIKTRGQQATLRCSPISGHTSVYWYQQALGLGLQFLLWYDEGEERNRGNFPPRFSGRQFPNYSSELNVNALELEDSALYLCASSPRGGLAGGFGEQYFGPGTRLTVT.

This chain connects TRBV7-3 to TRBJ2-3; 8 bases match TRBD1. CDR1 and CDR2 (germline): SGHTA, FQGTGA. With 4 bases clipped from V and 4 bases from J, the junction kept 7 bases outside the gene matches. This CDR3 is 15 amino acids long. CDR3 in DNA: TGTGCCAGCAGCTACTTTCCGGGACAGGCAGATACGCAGTATTTT. Translation gives CASSYFPGQADTQYF.

This sequence joins TRBV7-6 and TRBJ2-1, with 10 bases aligning to TRBD2. Germline assignment: CDR1 SGHVS and CDR2 FNYEAQ. Germline trimming cut 3 bases from V and 9 bases from J; bases unmatched to any gene: 14. The CDR3 consists of 17 residues. The chain's CDR3 is CASSLFPPLAGAVEQFF. CDR3 bases: TGTGCCAGCAGCTTGTTTCCTCCCCTAGCGGGAGCGGTTGAGCAGTTCTTC.

The chain links TRBV11-2 to TRBJ2-1, with a weak D call TRBD1 (6 bases). The CDR3 spans 15 residues. The V gene's germline CDR1 is SGHAT and CDR2 FQNNGV. V lost 1 base and J 8 bases, leaving 15 bases between the germline ends. CDR3 in amino acids: CASSLVATSGDEQFF. DNA of the CDR3: TGTGCCAGCAGCTTAGTAGCAACCTCAGGGGATGAGCAGTTCTTC.

A remark on this clone: Other DNA sequences from this sample encode an identical CDR3 as well. In DNA, the CDR3 is TGTGCCAGCAGCTCAATGGGGTACGAGCAGTACTTC. This translates into CASSSMGYEQYF. The chain combines TRBV7-2 with TRBJ2-7; D gene unclear. The CDR3 contains 12 residues. Trimming took 4 bases from V and 4 from J, leaving 8 bases between them. Germline lookup yields CDR1 SGHTA and CDR2 FQGNSA.

The gene calls are TRBV19 and TRBJ1-2, with TRBD1 identical over 7 bases. Germline CDR1 LNHDA, CDR2 SQIVND (reference sequence). The CDR3 loop spans 13 amino acids. The junction had 2 bases not matched to a gene; V was cut back by 3 bases and J by 4 bases. The CDR3 nucleotides are TGTGCCAGTAGTATCGACAGGGCCTATGGCTACACCTTC. This codes for CASSIDRAYGYTF.

The rearrangement joins TRBV6-1 to TRBJ1-4; D gene unclear. CDR1 MNHNS and CDR2 SASEGT come from the germline V gene. V lost 6 bases, J lost 5 bases, and 16 bases lay in between. The CDR3 sequence is 15 residues long. The CDR3: CASSLTPGPNEKLFF. Here the CDR3 DNA reads TGTGCCAGCAGCCTAACACCCGGGCCGAATGAAAAACTGTTTTTT.

The rearrangement joins TRBV7-9 to TRBJ2-7, with 7 bases identical to TRBD2. The V and J ends lost 5 bases and 6 bases, in that order; junction bases with no gene match: 7. Germline V gives CDR1 SEHNR, CDR2 FQNEAQ (reference sequence). CDR3 length equals 13 residues. Here the CDR3 reads CASSPTGGLEQYF. In DNA, the CDR3 is TGTGCCAGCAGCCCCACGGGAGGTCTCGAGCAGTACTTC.

The chain uses TRBV4-2 and TRBJ1-5; D is unclear. The V end lost 2 bases, the J end lost 1 base, and 9 bases lay between the germline ends. This CDR3 spans 15 amino acids. Germline V lookup: CDR1 LGHNA, CDR2 YNFKEQ. The CDR3 loop reads CASSQSPGSNQPQHF. The CDR3, as DNA: TGTGCCAGCAGCCAATCCCCGGGGAGCAATCAGCCCCAGCATTTT.

To note about this clone: Other DNA sequences of this sample code for an identical CDR3. CDR3 sequence: CASSPGQGWYGYTF. Written as DNA, the CDR3 is TGTGCCAGCAGTCCCGGACAGGGGTGGTATGGCTACACCTTC. The gene calls are TRBV27 and TRBJ1-2, with 9 bases fitting TRBD1. The CDR3 covers 14 residues. With V trimmed by 5 bases and J by 5 bases, 6 bases remained unmatched. Germline V gene data show CDR1 as MNHEY and CDR2 as SMNVEV (reference sequence).

The chain employs TRBV19 and TRBJ1-1, with a tentative D call TRBD1 (5 bases). V gave up 0 bases and J gave up 2 bases, with 13 bases separating them. This CDR3 comprises 16 residues. The germline V gene encodes CDR1 LNHDA and CDR2 SQIVND (reference sequence). CDR3 in DNA: TGTGCCAGTAGTATAGAATCCGAGACAGTTAACACTGAAGCTTTCTTT. Translation gives CASSIESETVNTEAFF.

V and J are TRBV11-1 and TRBJ2-3; D perhaps matches TRBD2 (6 bases). Germline lookup yields CDR1 SGHAT and CDR2 FQDESV (reference sequence). The CDR3 runs to 15 residues. Trimming left V 6 bases short and J 3 bases short, with 16 bases between. This CDR3 reads CASSLGPAGTDTQYF. The CDR3 DNA reads as TGTGCCAGCAGTCTTGGCCCCGCGGGGACAGATACGCAGTATTTT.

The rearrangement links TRBV6-5 to TRBJ2-6; TRBD2 is a possible D gene (5 bases). Germline CDR1 reads MNHEY; CDR2 reads SVGAGI. The CDR3 has 13 residues. V dropped 4 bases and J dropped 7 bases, with 8 bases sitting between them. The chain's CDR3 is CASSSGYANVLTF. The CDR3 DNA reads as TGTGCCAGCAGTTCGGGGTATGCCAACGTCCTGACTTTC.

The chain employs TRBV19 and TRBJ2-7; D possibly corresponds to TRBD2 (6 bases). Germline V lookup: CDR1 LNHDA, CDR2 SQIVND (reference sequence). This CDR3 comprises 15 residues. Deletions cut 1 base from V and 5 bases from J, with 15 bases between. DNA of the CDR3: TGTGCCAGTAGTATAGGCTCGGGGCTAGCGAACGAGCAGTACTTC. This gives the protein CASSIGSGLANEQYF.

Comment on this clone: The sample carries other DNA sequences with the same CDR3. This chain links TRBV4-1 with TRBJ2-1, with 8 positions matching TRBD2. CDR1 MGHRA and CDR2 YSYEKL come from the germline V gene. Losses at the gene ends were 1 base for V and 4 bases for J; bases not matched to a gene: 0. CDR3 size: 14 residues. CDR3 nucleotides: TGCGCCAGCAGCCAAGCGGGAGGGTACAATGAGCAGTTCTTC. Encoded protein: CASSQAGGYNEQFF.

As concerns this clone: This sample includes further DNA sequences coding for the same CDR3. The chain uses TRBV7-9 and TRBJ1-4; D is unclear. The CDR3 runs to 12 residues. From germline, CDR1 is SEHNR and CDR2 FQNEAQ (reference sequence). Trimming took off 1 base at V and 7 bases at J, with 4 bases between the two ends. The CDR3 reads CASSLGGEKLFF. The CDR3 nucleotides are TGTGCCAGCAGCTTAGGGGGTGAAAAACTGTTTTTT.

This clone is a singleton in its sample. V is TRBV5-1 and J is TRBJ2-7, with 7 bases aligning to TRBD2. The V gene's germline CDR1 is SGHRS and CDR2 YFSETQ. V gave up 4 bases and J gave up 3 bases; unmatched junction bases: 7. The CDR3 contains 14 residues. Written as DNA, the CDR3 is TGCGCCAGCAGCCCGGGACTACTTGTCTACGAGCAGTACTTC. Its translation is CASSPGLLVYEQYF.

The rearrangement joins TRBV11-2 to TRBJ2-1, with 8 bases identical to TRBD1. The V segment lost 3 bases and the J segment 9 bases; nucleotides outside the gene matches: 4. CDR1 is SGHAT, CDR2 FQNNGV, per germline. The CDR3 has 13 residues. CDR3 nucleotides: TGTGCCAGCAGCTTGGACAGGGCAAGTGAGCAGTTCTTC. Amino acids: CASSLDRASEQFF.

The chain links TRBV28 to TRBJ1-2; D gene uncertain. The V end was cut by 2 bases, the J end by 4 bases, with 14 bases between. Germline CDR1 and CDR2: MDHEN and SYDVKM. The CDR3 sequence is 15 residues long. CDR3 sequence reads: CASSLVGIGGYGYTF. As DNA, the CDR3 is TGTGCCAGCAGTTTAGTAGGGATAGGCGGCTATGGCTACACCTTC.

The gene calls are TRBV11-2 and TRBJ2-1; no clear D gene. The V and J ends lost 5 bases and 0 bases respectively, with 20 bases between them. The CDR3 consists of 18 residues. Germline CDR1 reads SGHAT; CDR2 reads FQNNGV. The CDR3 nucleotides read TGTGCCAGCAGCATCAAAACGAGGACGGGCAGCTCCTACAATGAGCAGTTCTTC. Its protein product is CASSIKTRTGSSYNEQFF.

The J gene is TRBJ1-2, the V gene TRBV7-2, with D perhaps matching TRBD1 (6 bases). Germline-derived CDR1 and CDR2 are SGHTA and FQGNSA. This CDR3 is 15 amino acids long. V was pared by 1 base and J by 3 bases, with 12 bases between. This chain's CDR3 is CASSLDPGAYYGYTF. The CDR3 region has the DNA TGTGCCAGCAGCTTAGATCCGGGGGCTTACTATGGCTACACCTTC.

The gene calls are TRBV30 and TRBJ2-2; the D is unclear. Per germline, CDR1 GTSNPN and CDR2 SVGIG (reference sequence). V dropped 7 bases and J dropped 3 bases, with 18 bases sitting between them. The CDR3 extends over 15 amino acids. CDR3 residues: CALLGRTEYTGELFF. Written as DNA, the CDR3 is TGTGCCTTATTGGGCCGGACGGAGTACACCGGGGAGCTGTTTTTT. Full variable domain (missing parts from reference TRBV30 and TRBJ2-2): SQTIHQWPATLVQPVGSPLSLECTVEGTSNPNLYWYRQAAGRGLQLLFYSVGIGQISSEVPQNLSASRPQDRQFILSSKKLLLSDSGFYLCALLGRTEYTGELFFGEGSRLTVL.